The 27 T cell receptor beta chains below were found in one sample sequenced in a study of TIL therapy for anti-PD-1-resistant metastatic lung cancer. Noted time point: pre-treatment sample, taken before nivolumab and TIL therapy. The libraries were made with immunoSEQ v3. Only in-frame clones appear in the TCRdb table, and some are missing; sequencing was by immunoSEQ multiplex PCR. The sample contains 20,000 to 25,000 clones, just over 70% of which appear only once. The sample in question was blood, obtained at baseline. The receptors originated from a person aged 25 to 85 with non-small cell lung cancer.

On this clone itself: Given the absence of the conserved phenylalanine or tryptophan at the CDR3 end, a read error is likely. The limits of the CDR3 on the DNA are not certain, so only TCRdb's listed CDR3 is given. V usage is TRBV18 and J usage is TRBJ1-2. The CDR3 region is 13 residues in length, termini included. Germline V gene data show CDR1 as KGHSH and CDR2 as LQKENI. CDR3 amino acids: CASSRLEKRDLWL.

The chain couples TRBV7-9 to TRBJ2-3; 10 nucleotides line up with TRBD1. V gave up 3 bases and J gave up 2 bases; unmatched junction bases: 5. CDR1 SEHNR and CDR2 FQNEAQ come from the germline V gene (reference sequence). There are 16 residues in the CDR3. CDR3 DNA sequence: TGTGCCAGCAGCTTGGGGGACAGGGGTATCACAGATACGCAGTATTTT. It specifies CASSLGDRGITDTQYF. Based on the CDR3 plus reference TRBV7-9 and TRBJ2-3, the full variable domain is DTGVSQNPRHKITKRGQNVTFRCDPISEHNRLYWYRQTLGQGPEFLTYFQNEAQLEKSRLLSDRFSAERPKGSFSTLEIQRTEQGDSAMYLCASSLGDRGITDTQYFGPGTRLTVL.

The count of this clone is one. The V gene is TRBV29-1, the J gene TRBJ1-1; D remains ambiguous. The CDR3 covers 8 residues. The ends were cut back, 5 bases at V and 11 bases at J, with 6 bases in the middle. Germline lookup yields CDR1 SQVTM and CDR2 ANQGSEA. The CDR3 region is CSVSEAFF. The CDR3 bases are TGCAGCGTTAGTGAGGCTTTCTTT.

This clone was detected only a few times. This CDR3 is also generated by other DNA sequences in the sample. J is TRBJ1-3 and V is TRBV18; no clear D. This CDR3 comprises 14 residues. Trimming removed 6 bases from V and 0 bases from J, with 9 bases in between. In germline, CDR1 is KGHSH, CDR2 LQKENI. Here the CDR3 reads CASSPDRSGNTIYF. The CDR3 DNA follows: TGTGCCAGCTCCCCGGACCGCTCTGGAAACACCATATATTTT.

This rearrangement joins TRBV5-1 to TRBJ2-1, with D unclear. This CDR3 is 13 amino acids long. The V end lost 4 bases, the J end lost 3 bases, and 8 bases lay between the germline ends. CDR1 and CDR2 (germline): SGHRS, YFSETQ. This CDR3 is CASSLSLYNEQFF. The CDR3 DNA reads TGCGCCAGCAGCCTGTCGCTCTACAATGAGCAGTTCTTC.

The rearrangement uses TRBV19 and TRBJ1-1, with 7 bases matching TRBD1. CDR1 is LNHDA, CDR2 SQIVND, per germline (reference sequence). The CDR3 length is 14 residues. The V gene end was trimmed by 6 bases and the J gene end by 4 bases; junction bases not matched to a gene: 8. CDR3 region: CASRTGSGGTEAFF. The CDR3 bases are TGTGCCAGTAGGACAGGGAGCGGTGGCACTGAAGCTTTCTTT.

The chain is built from TRBV6-2 or TRBV6-3 and TRBJ1-5; D gene uncertain. Trimming removed 2 bases from V and 3 bases from J, with 8 bases in between. CDR1 is MNHEY, CDR2 SVGEGT, per germline. The CDR3 is 14 amino acids. CDR3 sequence reads: CASSYGGDNQPQHF. CDR3 nucleotide sequence: TGTGCCAGCAGTTACGGCGGGGACAATCAGCCCCAGCATTTT.

The sample holds a few counts of this clone. A read error may produce the germline difference seen at one junction end. This chain joins TRBV2 and TRBJ1-2; 7 nucleotides line up with TRBD1. The CDR3 consists of 12 residues. Germline V CDR1 and CDR2: SNHLY, FYNNEI. CDR3 DNA sequence: TGTGCCAGTAGTGACAGGGAGGACGGCTACACCTTC. Amino acid sequence: CASSDREDGYTF.

This clone has a handful of counts. V usage is TRBV10-1 and J usage is TRBJ1-5, with D hard to call. Germline V gene lookup returns CDR1 WNHNN and CDR2 SYGVQD (reference sequence). CDR3 length: 13 amino acids. Trimming took off 0 bases at V and 5 bases at J, with 5 bases between the two ends. CDR3 DNA: TGCGCCAGCAGTGAGTCCCCTTATCAGCCCCAGCATTTT. Translating gives CASSESPYQPQHF.

This chain links TRBV24-1 with TRBJ1-1; D remains ambiguous. V lost 2 bases and J 7 bases, leaving 13 bases between the germline ends. The CDR3 runs to 14 residues. CDR1 and CDR2 (germline): KGHDR, SFDVKD. The CDR3 sequence: CATSDSALSGEAFF. CDR3 sequence (DNA): TGTGCCACCAGTGATTCGGCCCTCTCGGGTGAAGCTTTCTTT.

The chain joins TRBV7-9 to TRBJ2-1; D gene uncertain. Per the germline V gene, CDR1 is SEHNR and CDR2 is FQNEAQ (reference sequence). The CDR3 is 12 amino acids. Trimming took off 5 bases at V and 4 bases at J, with 6 bases between the two ends. The CDR3, as DNA: TGTGCCAGCAGCCCTCATTACAATGAGCAGTTCTTC. Protein product: CASSPHYNEQFF.

This clone came up once. The V call is TRBV2, the J call TRBJ2-5; 7 bases are shared with TRBD1. The V and J ends lost 9 bases and 4 bases, in that order; junction bases with no gene match: 5. CDR1 is SNHLY, CDR2 FYNNEI, per germline. This CDR3 is 12 amino acids long. The CDR3 DNA reads as TGTGCCAGTAAGGCAGGGGGAGAGACCCAGTACTTC. Protein: CASKAGGETQYF. The variable domain in full, completed from reference TRBV2 and TRBJ2-5, reads EPEVTQTPSHQVTQMGQEVILRCVPISNHLYFYWYRQILGQKVEFLVSFYNNEISEKSEIFDDQFSVERPDGSNFTLKIRSTKLEDSAMYFCASKAGGETQYFGPGTRLLVL.

A few counts support this clone. The gene calls are TRBV4-2 and TRBJ2-7, with TRBD2 as a possible D gene (6 bases). This CDR3 comprises 14 residues. Germline CDR1 reads LGHNA; CDR2 reads YNFKEQ. The germline V and J ends were trimmed by 1 base and 4 bases, with 11 bases remaining between them. For the CDR3, the DNA is TGTGCCAGCAGCCAAGGGCACGGGGGATACGAGCAGTACTTC. Its translation is CASSQGHGGYEQYF.

The count of this clone is one. V usage is TRBV4-1 and J usage is TRBJ1-1; no clear D gene. CDR1 MGHRA and CDR2 YSYEKL come from the germline V gene. V lost 1 base, J lost 0 bases, and 12 bases lay in between. The CDR3 length is 16 residues. The CDR3 is CASSQADRAMNTEAFF. DNA for the CDR3: TGCGCCAGCAGCCAAGCGGATAGGGCTATGAACACTGAAGCTTTCTTT.

CDR3 DNA: TGTGCCAGCAGCTCCGACTCACTTATCACTGAAGCTTTCTTT. Residues: CASSSDSLITEAFF. The gene calls are TRBV5-4 and TRBJ1-1; unclear D gene. The CDR3 loop spans 14 amino acids. V was shortened by 3 bases and J by 4 bases, with 13 bases between the two germline ends. Per the germline V gene, CDR1 is SGHNT and CDR2 is YYREEE (reference sequence).

The rearrangement joins TRBV7-9 to TRBJ2-1; 12 nucleotides agree with TRBD1. This CDR3 spans 12 amino acids. Trimming cost V 5 bases and J 15 bases; bases outside gene matches: 5. Germline V gives CDR1 SEHNR, CDR2 FQNEAQ (reference sequence). CDR3 in DNA: TGTGCCAGCAGCCTTGGGACAGGGGGCTTGTTCTTC. Translating gives CASSLGTGGLFF.

This CDR3 reads CASSLGGLGFKAFF. CDR3 bases: TGTGCCAGCAGTTTAGGAGGGTTGGGATTTAAAGCTTTCTTT. J is TRBJ1-1 and V is TRBV6-5; D gene ambiguous. With 4 bases removed from V and 9 bases from J, the gap between germline ends came to 18 bases. CDR3 length equals 14 residues. Per the germline V gene, CDR1 is MNHEY and CDR2 is SVGAGI.

This clone was counted only a few times. CDR3 in amino acids: CASSREDRVGYGYTF. In DNA, the CDR3 is TGTGCCAGCAGCCGCGAGGACAGGGTGGGGTATGGCTACACCTTC. The J gene is TRBJ1-2, the V gene TRBV5-5; 8 nucleotides agree with TRBD1. CDR3 length: 15 residues. Germline CDR1 is SGHKS and CDR2 is YYEKEE (reference sequence). V trimming: 4 bases; J trimming: 5 bases; junction bases outside the gene matches: 10.

The chain combines TRBV18 with TRBJ2-7, with D perhaps given as TRBD1 or TRBD2 (5 bases each). The CDR3 is 16 residues long. CDR1 is KGHSH, CDR2 LQKENI, per germline. V was cut by 6 bases and J by 2 bases, with 20 bases left in between. This CDR3 is CASSVGTASRAYEQYF. The CDR3 DNA is TGTGCCAGCTCCGTGGGCACGGCTAGCAGGGCCTACGAGCAGTACTTC.

This clone was found once. This chain uses TRBV24-1 with TRBJ2-3, with a possible D match to TRBD2 (6 bases). The V and J ends lost 4 bases and 4 bases respectively, with 14 bases between them. The CDR3 totals 15 residues. Germline V gives CDR1 KGHDR, CDR2 SFDVKD. The CDR3 nucleotides are TGTGCCACCAGTGAACCCACTAGCAGCGCAGATACGCAGTATTTT. The encoded protein is CATSEPTSSADTQYF.

The genes are TRBV7-2 and TRBJ2-3, with unresolved D. The germline CDR1 and CDR2 sequences are SGHTA and FQGNSA. V was pared by 1 base and J by 5 bases, with 7 bases between. The CDR3 totals 13 residues. The CDR3 sequence: CASSLGTVDTQYF. CDR3 DNA: TGTGCCAGCAGCTTAGGGACGGTAGATACGCAGTATTTT.

This clone was observed a few times. V is TRBV4-3 and J is TRBJ2-3; 12 bases align to TRBD2. The length of the CDR3 is 17 residues. Losses at the gene ends were 0 bases for V and 6 bases for J; bases not matched to a gene: 7. Germline assignment: CDR1 LGHNA and CDR2 YSLEER. CDR3 DNA sequence: TGCGCCAGCAGCCAAGATTACCTAGCGGGGGGGCCGGATACGCAGTATTTT. Its protein product is CASSQDYLAGGPDTQYF.

This chain links TRBV7-2 with TRBJ1-2, with TRBD1 as a possible D gene (6 bases). This CDR3 has 13 amino acids. CDR1 is SGHTA, CDR2 FQGNSA, per germline. Trimming shortened V by 6 bases and J by 4 bases, and 12 bases separated the two germline ends. The CDR3 loop is CASSYREGYGYTF. DNA for the CDR3: TGTGCCAGCAGTTACAGGGAAGGCTATGGCTACACCTTC.

The chain uses TRBV24-1 and TRBJ1-5; TRBD1 matches at 11 bases. This CDR3 has 17 residues. Trimming cost V 7 bases and J 0 bases; bases outside gene matches: 7. Germline assignment: CDR1 KGHDR and CDR2 SFDVKD. CDR3: CATRSRDRGYSNQPQHF. The CDR3 DNA reads as TGTGCCACCAGGTCCCGGGACAGGGGGTATAGCAATCAGCCCCAGCATTTT.

The chain is built from TRBV30 and TRBJ1-5; perhaps TRBD1 as D (5 bases). The CDR3 is 11 residues long. Germline CDR1 reads GTSNPN; CDR2 reads SVGIG (reference sequence). V was trimmed by 5 bases and J by 5 bases, leaving 7 bases between them. CDR3 amino acids: CAWGTHQPQHF. CDR3 coding DNA: TGTGCCTGGGGGACCCATCAGCCCCAGCATTTT. Together with reference TRBV30 and TRBJ1-5, the CDR3 gives the full variable domain: SQTIHQWPATLVQPVGSPLSLECTVEGTSNPNLYWYRQAAGRGLQLLFYSVGIGQISSEVPQNLSASRPQDRQFILSSKKLLLSDSGFYLCAWGTHQPQHFGDGTRLSIL.

Only one count was recorded for this clone. The rearrangement links TRBV25-1 to TRBJ2-7; weak D call: TRBD2 (7 bases). The CDR3 is made up of 16 amino acids. The germline CDR1 and CDR2 sequences are MGHDK and SYGVNS. V lost 7 bases to trimming and J lost 8 bases, with 27 bases between them. The CDR3 loop reads CASTPRGSGGFNQQYF. The CDR3 DNA sequence: TGTGCCAGCACTCCACGCGGTTCGGGGGGCTTTAATCAGCAGTACTTC.

This clone has a handful of counts. V usage is TRBV25-1 and J usage is TRBJ2-5, with TRBD2 as a possible D gene (6 bases). Trimming left V 1 base short and J 3 bases short, with 6 bases between. Germline V CDR1 and CDR2: MGHDK, SYGVNS. The CDR3 totals 13 residues. CDR3 in amino acids: CASSEWEEETQYF. For the CDR3, the DNA is TGTGCCAGCAGTGAATGGGAGGAAGAGACCCAGTACTTC.